A selection of T cell receptor beta chains follows, all from one sample in a study of cytomegalovirus exposure and HLA in healthy donors. Here immunoSEQ multiplex PCR was the method, and the copy in TCRdb shows in-frame clones only, minus some. The data hold some 180,000 clones, with about three quarters observed a single time. The sample consisted of PBMCs. The receptors derive from a man between 18 and 29 years old in good health and CMV-seronegative. The CDR3 runs from the conserved cysteine through the conserved F or W. D genes are given only for firm matches. The size field is filled for only some rows; it gives once, few, many or a size class.

cdr3_nt | cdr3_aa | v_call | clone_size | d_call | j_call
TGCAGCGTTGAAGACTTCCAGGGAGGCACTGAAGCTTTCTTT | CSVEDFQGGTEAFF | TRBV29-1 | NA | NA | TRBJ1-1
TGTGCCAGCGGTTTGGTACACGACAGGCGGTTC | CASGLVHDRRF | TRBV7-2 | NA | NA | TRBJ2-7
TGTGCCAGCAGCTTGACAGGGGGCGAGCAGTACTTC | CASSLTGGEQYF | TRBV7-9 | few | TRBD1 | TRBJ2-7
TGTGCCAGCTCACTCACAGGGGCAACTAATGAAAAACTGTTTTTT | CASSLTGATNEKLFF | TRBV18 | NA | TRBD1 | TRBJ1-4
TGTGCCTCCGCCGGCGGGAGCTCCTACGAGCAGTACTTC | CASAGGSSYEQYF | TRBV10-3 | NA | TRBD2 | TRBJ2-7
TGTGCCTGGAGAGAGGGCCGCTCCTACGAGCAGTACTTC | CAWREGRSYEQYF | TRBV30 | few | NA | TRBJ2-7
TGCGCCAGCAGCCGGGTGACAGGGGACACTGAAGCTTTCTTT | CASSRVTGDTEAFF | TRBV4-1 | NA | TRBD1 | TRBJ1-1
TGTGCCAGCAGTCAGGCCATTAATTCGTCACCCCTCCACTTT | CASSQAINSSPLHF | TRBV6-6 | NA | NA | TRBJ1-6
TGTGCCAGCAGTGTGACAGGGGGTACACCGTCCCAAAATCAGCCCCAGCATTTT | CASSVTGGTPSQNQPQHF | TRBV27 | NA | TRBD1 | TRBJ1-5
TGTGCCAGCAGCTCCTCGCGGCTAGCGGGGATTATGGAGACCCAGTACTTC | CASSSSRLAGIMETQYF | TRBV11-2 | NA | TRBD2 | TRBJ2-5